A few counts support the clone carrying this T cell receptor beta chain. Its antigen is not identified. V dropped 0 bases and J dropped 8 bases, with 7 bases sitting between them. In germline, CDR1 is SQVTM, CDR2 ANQGSEA. This CDR3 has 11 amino acids. TCRdb passed the reads through MiXCR, listing each CDR3 protein once. The table has about 330,000 distinct CDR3 sequences, nearly 35% seen once. These data belong to a study of T cell repertoires in cytomegalovirus infection. Findings of the study overall: Based on cumulative public TCR beta family frequency, carriers of CMV plus the relevant HLA were identified.

This chain connects TRBV29-1 to TRBJ1-2; unclear D gene. This sequence was found in a human donor in good health (CMV status not recorded). Some clones in this sample may be carry-over from other donors' samples. The sample in question was cultured PBMCs, obtained from culture after CMV antigen stimulation. CDR3: CSVEDLGGYTF. In nucleotides, the CDR3 is TGCAGCGTTGAAGATCTAGGGGGCTACACCTTC.